This T cell receptor (beta chain) was profiled in a study of T cells in Graves' hyperthyroidism and ophthalmopathy. Study-wide results and limits: Expanded thyroid clonotypes (above 0.001) were mostly also found in blood.

Thyroid ultrasound and orbital computed tomography, with clinical symptoms and serum thyroxine and TRAb, informed diagnoses. As to this clonotype: Its antigen is currently unknown.

Amplified TCR beta CDR3 regions came from RNA transcripts. The HTBI primer set served for first-round RT-PCR of the TCR CDR3. TCRdb reprocessed the multiplex PCR reads via MiXCR and lists one record per CDR3 protein. This sample yields more than 300,000 distinct CDR3 sequences, of which about 15% are seen a single time; approximately 9.9% belongs to the top ten. Trimming at V came to 2 bases and at J to 5 bases, leaving 8 bases not matched to a gene. CDR1 and CDR2 from the germline V gene are LNHDA and SQIVND (reference sequence). The CDR3 is 15 amino acids. The sequence came from a woman aged 60 to 75 with Graves' hyperthyroidism. The rearrangement links TRBV19 to TRBJ2-7; 8 bases are a match to TRBD1. Sequenced material: blood. Here the CDR3 DNA reads TGTGCCAGTAGTATAAGGACAGGGAGGCTCGACGAGCAGTACTTC. Amino acids: CASSIRTGRLDEQYF.